This paragraph covers one TCR beta chain sequence. What it recognizes is unknown. From germline, CDR1 is MNHEY and CDR2 SVGAGI. With 8 bases clipped from V and 3 bases from J, the junction kept 5 bases outside the gene matches. The CDR3 spans 14 residues. Here immunoSEQ multiplex PCR was the method, and the copy in TCRdb shows in-frame clones only, minus some. In the table there are more than 110,000 clones, about 92% of which are singletons. These data belong to a study of T cell responses to AZD1222 COVID-19 vaccine. Regarding the study as a whole: Researchers took repertoire samples only after the peak T cell response had come. Recipients of AZD1222 seropositive at baseline numbered only five or six.

The chain combines TRBV6-5 with TRBJ1-4, with 8 bases that match TRBD1. The TCR comes from an adult in good health. The sample in question was peripheral blood, obtained on day 0 of AZD1222 vaccination. The CDR3 here is CASCLTGANEKLFF. CDR3 nucleotide sequence: TGTGCCAGCTGCCTGACAGGGGCTAATGAAAAACTGTTTTTT.